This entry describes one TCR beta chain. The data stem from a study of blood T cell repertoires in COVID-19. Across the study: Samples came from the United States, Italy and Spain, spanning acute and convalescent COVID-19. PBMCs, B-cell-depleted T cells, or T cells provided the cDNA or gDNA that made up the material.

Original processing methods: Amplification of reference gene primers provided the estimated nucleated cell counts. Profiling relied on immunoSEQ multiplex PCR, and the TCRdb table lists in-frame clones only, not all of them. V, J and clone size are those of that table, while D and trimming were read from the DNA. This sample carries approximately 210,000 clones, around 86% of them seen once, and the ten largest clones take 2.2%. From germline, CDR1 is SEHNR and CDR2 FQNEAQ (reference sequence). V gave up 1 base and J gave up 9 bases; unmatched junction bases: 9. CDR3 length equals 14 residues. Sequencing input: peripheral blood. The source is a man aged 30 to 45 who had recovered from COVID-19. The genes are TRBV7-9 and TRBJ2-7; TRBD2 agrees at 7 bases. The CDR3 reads CASSLGRDYVGQYF. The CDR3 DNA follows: TGTGCCAGCAGCTTAGGCAGGGACTACGTCGGGCAGTACTTC.